The 9 T cell receptor beta chains given below trace back to one sample, sequenced in a study of blood T cell repertoires in COVID-19. Clones were sequenced by immunoSEQ multiplex PCR, and TCRdb holds only the in-frame ones, with some missing. Found here are 75,000 to 100,000 clones, over 70% of them singletons; the top ten hold roughly 24%. Sequenced input: peripheral blood. Receptors originate from a man in his 70s with acute or convalescent COVID-19.

The rearrangement links TRBV28 to TRBJ1-2; 10 positions agree with TRBD1. V dropped 0 bases and J dropped 2; count of bases not matched to a gene: 3. The CDR3 is 16 amino acids. The germline V gene encodes CDR1 MDHEN and CDR2 SYDVKM. The CDR3 is CASSLWGQGQNYGYTF. CDR3 bases: TGTGCCAGCAGTTTATGGGGACAGGGGCAAAACTATGGCTACACCTTC.

This clone occurred once. J is TRBJ2-5 and V is TRBV15; TRBD1 agrees at 7 bases. The germline V gene has CDR1 LNHNV and CDR2 YYDKDF (reference sequence). This CDR3 spans 15 amino acids. V trimming: 1 base; J trimming: 5 bases; junction bases outside the gene matches: 7. The CDR3 bases are TGTGCCACCAGCAGAGCCCGACAGGGTGGGGAGACCCAGTACTTC. Translation gives CATSRARQGGETQYF. The full variable domain, completed using reference TRBV15 and TRBJ2-5, is DAMVIQNPRYQVTQFGKPVTLSCSQTLNHNVMYWYQQKSSQAPKLLFHYYDKDFNNEADTPDNFQSRRPNTSFCFLDIRSPGLGDTAMYLCATSRARQGGETQYFGPGTRLLVL.

The chain joins TRBV7-2 to TRBJ2-7; D call uncertain. The V and J ends lost 1 base and 3 bases respectively, with 4 bases between them. Germline V lookup: CDR1 SGHTA, CDR2 FQGNSA. CDR3 length: 12 residues. CDR3 amino acids: CASSLERYEQYF. The CDR3 nucleotides are TGTGCCAGCAGCTTAGAGCGCTACGAGCAGTACTTC.

The chain couples TRBV7-9 to TRBJ2-7, with TRBD1 matching over 10 bases. The CDR3 consists of 14 residues. V lost 3 bases, J lost 3 bases, and 2 bases stayed unmatched. Germline V lookup: CDR1 SEHNR, CDR2 FQNEAQ (reference sequence). The CDR3 loop is CASSFGTGVYEQYF. The DNA of the CDR3 is TGTGCCAGCAGCTTCGGGACAGGGGTCTACGAGCAGTACTTC.

The chain employs TRBV6-1 and TRBJ2-7; no clear D gene. From germline, CDR1 is MNHNS and CDR2 SASEGT. The CDR3 has 11 residues. V was clipped by 4 bases and J by 3 bases, with 4 bases between them. In nucleotides, the CDR3 is TGTGCCAGCAGTGCCGTCTACGAGCAGTACTTC. Protein sequence: CASSAVYEQYF.

This clone is a singleton in its sample. The chain joins TRBV21-1 to TRBJ2-3; the DNA was not compared with TRBD2, the D call given in the table. TRBV21-1 is reported as a pseudogene. CDR3 length: 14 amino acids. The CDR3 DNA reads as TGTGCCAGCAGGGCGGGAGGAGGCCCAGATACGCAGTATTTT. This encodes CASRAGGGPDTQYF.

This chain links TRBV5-4 with TRBJ2-5; D ambiguous. The germline CDR1 and CDR2 sequences are SGHNT and YYREEE (reference sequence). Trimming left V 4 bases short and J 0 bases short, with 10 bases between. The CDR3 is 14 amino acids. The CDR3 DNA is TGTGCCAGCAGCCCGGTCGCCAACCAAGAGACCCAGTACTTC. It yields the protein CASSPVANQETQYF.

The CDR3 region has the DNA TGTGCCAGCAGTGAAGCGCCCCGCGGGGGTCTCAAGTTCTTC. It codes for CASSEAPRGGLKFF. The chain has TRBV6-1 and TRBJ2-1, with 7 bases aligning to TRBD2. This CDR3 contains 14 residues. The junction had 10 bases not matched to a gene; V was cut back by 0 bases and J by 14 bases. Germline CDR1 is MNHNS and CDR2 is SASEGT.

The rearrangement uses TRBV5-1 and TRBJ1-4, with a tentative D call TRBD1 (6 bases). V shed 4 bases and J shed 8 bases, with 12 bases lying between them. Per germline, CDR1 SGHRS and CDR2 YFSETQ. The CDR3 contains 13 residues. The CDR3 is CASSGQRGEKLFF. Written as DNA, the CDR3 is TGCGCCAGCAGCGGGCAGAGGGGGGAAAAACTGTTTTTT.